These T cell receptor beta chains were read from a single sample in a study of shared clonotypes between healthy human individuals. This table comes from immunoSEQ multiplex PCR, and its TCRdb copy is limited to in-frame clones, with some not included. The sample contains 400,000 to 550,000 clones, around three quarters of which appear only once. The sample taken for sequencing was PBMCs. Receptors were obtained from a woman in her forties in good health. Some clones in this sample may be carry-over from other donors' samples. Each CDR3 is given with its conserved first and last residue. The order of the fields is CDR3 protein, CDR3 DNA, V gene, clone size, D gene, J gene. A D gene is named only where the DNA matches it firmly. Where a row states a size, it is once, few, many or the class of an expanded clone; other rows omit it.

CASRPWATETQYF,TGTGCCAGCAGACCATGGGCAACAGAGACCCAGTACTTC,TRBV5-4,NA,NA,TRBJ2-5
CASKILSGSSGNNEQFF,TGTGCCAGCAAAATTCTCTCAGGGTCTAGCGGTAACAATGAGCAGTTCTTC,TRBV28,NA,TRBD2,TRBJ2-1
CASSLLGEGEQYF,TGTGCCAGCAGTTTATTGGGGGAAGGCGAGCAGTACTTC,TRBV27,NA,NA,TRBJ2-7
CASSLDRSEAFF,TGTGCCAGCAGCTTAGACCGGTCTGAAGCTTTCTTT,TRBV13,NA,NA,TRBJ1-1
CASRERVDTDTQYF,TGTGCCAGCAGGGAGCGGGTTGATACAGATACGCAGTATTTT,TRBV28,NA,NA,TRBJ2-3
CASSGRTGDPTDTQYF,TGTGCCAGCAGCGGGAGGACAGGGGACCCCACAGATACGCAGTATTTT,TRBV7-9,NA,TRBD1,TRBJ2-3
CASSPSGTSAFF,TGTGCCAGCAGCCCTTCCGGGACTAGTGCTTTCTTT,TRBV7-2,NA,NA,TRBJ1-1
CASSMDRSSYNEQFF,TGTGCCAGTAGTATGGACAGGAGCTCCTACAATGAGCAGTTCTTC,TRBV19,NA,TRBD1,TRBJ2-1
CASSLDPLSEAFF,TGTGCCAGCAGCTTGGATCCGCTTTCTGAAGCTTTCTTT,TRBV5-4,NA,NA,TRBJ1-1
CAEAQGRDQPQHF,TGTGCCGAGGCACAGGGTAGGGATCAGCCCCAGCATTTT,TRBV6-1,NA,NA,TRBJ1-5
CASSLGTGETGELFF,TGTGCCAGCAGCTTAGGGACAGGGGAGACCGGGGAGCTGTTTTTT,TRBV7-7,NA,TRBD1,TRBJ2-2
CASSRLPGGADTQYF,TGTGCCAGCAGCCGCCTGCCAGGGGGCGCGGATACGCAGTATTTT,TRBV6-1,NA,TRBD1,TRBJ2-3
CASSLGLNMNTEAFF,TGTGCCAGCAGTTTGGGACTGAACATGAACACTGAAGCTTTCTTT,TRBV27,NA,NA,TRBJ1-1
CASSEGRGDTQYF,TGTGCCAGCAGTGAAGGTCGGGGGGATACGCAGTATTTT,TRBV2,NA,NA,TRBJ2-3
CASSPRAGGQGEQYF,TGTGCCAGCAGCCCCCGGGCTGGGGGGCAGGGGGAGCAGTACTTC,TRBV11-3,NA,NA,TRBJ2-7
CASSLGPSYEQYF,TGTGCCAGCAGCTTAGGCCCCTCCTACGAGCAGTACTTC,TRBV7-9,NA,NA,TRBJ2-7
CASSQDLSNQPQHF,TGCGCCAGCAGCCAAGACTTGAGCAATCAGCCCCAGCATTTT,TRBV4-3,NA,NA,TRBJ1-5
CASSQEGAAGPLPYEQYF,TGCGCCAGCAGCCAAGAAGGGGCGGCGGGACCCCTTCCCTACGAGCAGTACTTC,TRBV4-1,NA,NA,TRBJ2-7
CASSIEFWQDQSNQPQHF,TGTGCCAGTAGTATAGAATTTTGGCAGGACCAGAGCAATCAGCCCCAGCATTTT,TRBV19,NA,NA,TRBJ1-5
CASSLWGQTNEKLFF,TGTGCCAGCAGTTTATGGGGACAAACTAATGAAAAACTGTTTTTT,TRBV27,few,NA,TRBJ1-4
CASSVRDEQFF,TGTGCCAGCAGCGTGAGGGATGAGCAGTTCTTC,TRBV9,NA,NA,TRBJ2-1
CASSLGAGSSYEQYF,TGTGCCAGCAGCTTAGGTGCAGGGAGCTCCTACGAGCAGTACTTC,TRBV7-2,once,NA,TRBJ2-7